This T cell receptor (beta chain) was profiled in a study of blood T cell repertoires in COVID-19. About the study: COVID-19 samples, acute and convalescent, were from the United States, Italy and Spain. Sources were T cells, B-cell-depleted T cells, or PBMCs; the material itself was cDNA or gDNA.

Study processing details: Cell counts per sample came from amplifying reference gene primers. Data came from immunoSEQ multiplex PCR; TCRdb stores just in-frame clones and leaves some out. For V, J and clone size, that table is used; D and trimming come from the DNA. The sample lists approximately 40,000 clones, around 85% occurring once. In germline, CDR1 is MNHGY, CDR2 SAAAGT. The CDR3 has 13 residues. V was pared by 8 bases and J by 8 bases, with 8 bases of the junction left unmatched. The sample holds one count of this clone. The receptor was isolated from a man in his sixties with active or convalescent COVID-19. Sample: peripheral blood. The chain joins TRBV6-8 to TRBJ1-4, with 7 bases matching TRBD1. The CDR3 loop reads CASYSGGNEKLFF. The CDR3 DNA is TGTGCCAGCTATTCAGGGGGTAACGAAAAACTGTTTTTT.